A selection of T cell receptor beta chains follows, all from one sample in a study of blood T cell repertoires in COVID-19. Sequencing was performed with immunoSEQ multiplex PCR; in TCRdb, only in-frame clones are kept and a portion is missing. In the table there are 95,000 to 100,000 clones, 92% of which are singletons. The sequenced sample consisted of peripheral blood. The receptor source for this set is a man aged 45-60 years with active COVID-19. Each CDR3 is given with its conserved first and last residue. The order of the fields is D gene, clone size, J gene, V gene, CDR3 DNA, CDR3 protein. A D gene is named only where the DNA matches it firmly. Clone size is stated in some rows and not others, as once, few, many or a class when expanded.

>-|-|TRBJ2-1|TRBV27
TGTGCCAGCAGCCAGACAGGTGAGAATGAGCAGTTCTTC
CASSQTGENEQFF
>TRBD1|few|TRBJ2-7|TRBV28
TGTGCCAGCAGTTTCCTCAGGGGGCGGTACGAGCAGTACTTC
CASSFLRGRYEQYF
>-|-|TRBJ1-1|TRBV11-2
TGTGCCAGCAGCTTGGGAGGTTGGACTGAAGCTTTCTTT
CASSLGGWTEAFF
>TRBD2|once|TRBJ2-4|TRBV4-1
TGCGCCAGCCGACCGGGACTAGCTGGAAACATTCAGTACTTC
CASRPGLAGNIQYF
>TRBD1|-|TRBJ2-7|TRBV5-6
TGTGCCAGCAGCTCCCGGGACAGGGATCCCTACGAGCAGTACTTC
CASSSRDRDPYEQYF
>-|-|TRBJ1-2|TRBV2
TGTGCCAGCAGAACAGGGCACTATGGCTACACCTTC
CASRTGHYGYTF
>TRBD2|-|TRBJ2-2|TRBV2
TGTGCCAGCAAATCGACTAGCGGGAGTGGAGGGGAGCTGTTTTTT
CASKSTSGSGGELFF
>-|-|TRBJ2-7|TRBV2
TGTGCCAGCAAAGGTTGGGAGGAGGGTCTCTACGAGCAGTACTTC
CASKGWEEGLYEQYF
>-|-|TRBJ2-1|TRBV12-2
TGTGCAAGTCGCGTTCCAGTTCAGCCGGGACTAGCGGGAGTGTACAATGAGCAGTTCTTC
CASRVPVQPGLAGVYNEQFF
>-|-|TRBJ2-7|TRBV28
TGTGCCAGCGGAAGCACAGGTTTCGAGCAGTACTTC
CASGSTGFEQYF
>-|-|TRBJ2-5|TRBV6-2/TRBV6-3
TGTGCCAGCAGTTACAGGACTGTCCCGGAGACCCAGTACTTC
CASSYRTVPETQYF
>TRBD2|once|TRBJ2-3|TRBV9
TGTGCCAGCAGCGTAGTAGCGGGAGGATATGGTGATACGCAGTATTTT
CASSVVAGGYGDTQYF
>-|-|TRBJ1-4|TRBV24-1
TGTGCCACCAGTGAAGGGGAAGAGGAAAAACTGTTTTTT
CATSEGEEEKLFF
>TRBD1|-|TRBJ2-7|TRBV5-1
TGCGCCAGCAGGGGGACAGGGGAGACCTACGAGCAGTACTTC
CASRGTGETYEQYF
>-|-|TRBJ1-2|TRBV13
TGTGCCAGCAGCCAAAACTGGGGGCGGTCTAACTATGGCTACACCTTC
CASSQNWGRSNYGYTF
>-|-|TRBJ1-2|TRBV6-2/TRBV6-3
TGTGCCAGCAGTTACTCGGGCCAGGGGAGAGGAGGCTACACCTTC
CASSYSGQGRGGYTF
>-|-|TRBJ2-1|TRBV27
TGTGCCAGCAGTCCCTCCTATTATAACAATGAGCAGTTCTTC
CASSPSYYNNEQFF
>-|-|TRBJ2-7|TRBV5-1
TGCGCCAGCAGCGGAACGGGATACGAGCAGTACTTC
CASSGTGYEQYF